The rows below give T cell receptor beta chains drawn from one sample of a study of control samples from healthy donors and cancer patients. Profiled with immunoSEQ multiplex PCR; TCRdb holds only in-frame clones, not every one. The sample includes 100,000 to 150,000 clones, roughly 84% of them seen just once. The sequenced material came from blood. The source is a man aged 40-55 years in good health. CDR3s include the opening cysteine and the closing phenylalanine or tryptophan. The D gene is left open where the match is weak. A clone size is listed for some rows: how often the clone was seen (once, few, many), or a class if it is expanded.

TRBD1,10,TRBJ1-1,TRBV20-1,.,TGCAGTGCTGAACAGGGGTTTGCTTTCTTT,CSAEQGFAFF
TRBD1,14,TRBJ2-3,TRBV2,.,TGTGCCAGCACGATGACAGGGACCACAGATACGCAGTATTTT,CASTMTGTTDTQYF
.,13,TRBJ1-2,TRBV6-1,.,TGTGCCAGCAGTGAAGCGGAGACGGATGGCTACACCTTC,CASSEAETDGYTF
.,13,TRBJ1-2,TRBV19,.,TGTGCCAGTAGTATAGCGGGTTCGCCTGGCTACACCTTC,CASSIAGSPGYTF
TRBD1,14,TRBJ2-7,TRBV25-1,.,TGTGCCAGCAGTGGGTACAGGGGGCTGGACGAGCAGTACTTC,CASSGYRGLDEQYF
TRBD2,16,TRBJ2-7,TRBV25-1,.,TGTGCCAGCAGTGAGCCTGGACTAGCGGGGGTCTGGGGGCAGTACTTC,CASSEPGLAGVWGQYF
.,13,TRBJ2-1,TRBV7-2,.,TGTGCCAGCAGCTTAGGCCTGTCCAATGAGCAGTTCTTC,CASSLGLSNEQFF
TRBD1,14,TRBJ2-7,TRBV5-1,.,TGCGCCAGCAGCAGACCGGGACAGGGAAACGAGCAGTACTTC,CASSRPGQGNEQYF
.,13,TRBJ1-1,TRBV18,.,TGTGCCAGCTCCCAACAGGGTAACACTGAAGCTTTCTTT,CASSQQGNTEAFF
.,15,TRBJ2-5,TRBV4-1,.,TGCGCCAGCAGCCAAGGCGGACTACTCGAAGAGACCCAGTACTTC,CASSQGGLLEETQYF
TRBD1,15,TRBJ2-7,TRBV9,.,TGTGCCAGCAGCCCAATTTCGGGACAGACCTACGAGCAGTACTTC,CASSPISGQTYEQYF
TRBD1,14,TRBJ1-1,TRBV29-1,.,TGCAGCGTTGATATTACAGGGGCGAACACTGAAGCTTTCTTT,CSVDITGANTEAFF
TRBD2,16,TRBJ2-3,TRBV7-8,few,TGTGCCAGCAGCTTAGAGATAGCGGGGGTCACAGATACGCAGTATTTT,CASSLEIAGVTDTQYF
.,14,TRBJ1-5,TRBV6-6,.,TGTGCCAGCAGCCAGTCAGGGGCCAATCAGCCCCAGCATTTT,CASSQSGANQPQHF
.,14,TRBJ1-5,TRBV6-5,.,TGTGCCAGCACCAAGTCCGGACTTTTTGTGCCCCAGCATTTT,CASTKSGLFVPQHF
.,14,TRBJ1-4,TRBV21-1,.,TGTGCCAGCATTAGGTCAGGACTCATGAGGAAACTGTTTTTT,CASIRSGLMRKLFF
.,15,TRBJ2-3,TRBV9,.,TGTGCCAGCAGCGTAGGGCAGGGTGGCACAGATACGCAGTATTTT,CASSVGQGGTDTQYF
.,16,TRBJ2-2,TRBV14,.,TGTGCCAGCAGCCAAGACCCTGAGGGAGCAGGCGGGGAGCTGTTTTTT,CASSQDPEGAGGELFF
.,14,TRBJ2-1,TRBV5-1,.,TGCGCCAGCAGCTTATCCAGGATAGGCGATGAGCAGTTCTTC,CASSLSRIGDEQFF
TRBD1,14,TRBJ1-3,TRBV6-6,.,TGTGCCGGTCGACAGGGCCACTCTGGAAACACCATATATTTT,CAGRQGHSGNTIYF
TRBD1,14,TRBJ1-1,TRBV7-2,.,TGTGCCAGCAGCTTTCCCGAAAGGGGGCAGAGTGCTTTCTTT,CASSFPERGQSAFF
.,14,TRBJ2-7,TRBV9,.,TGTGCCAGCAGCGGGGGGCGCGGGGACTACGAGCAGTACTTC,CASSGGRGDYEQYF
.,14,TRBJ1-5,TRBV6-4,.,TGTGCCAGCAGCGAGAATTATAGCAATCAGCCCCAGCATTTT,CASSENYSNQPQHF
TRBD1,14,TRBJ1-1,TRBV5-1,.,TGCGCCAGCAGCCAAGGACAGGGCTACACTGAAGCTTTCTTT,CASSQGQGYTEAFF
TRBD1,14,TRBJ1-2,TRBV25-1,once,TGTGCCAGCAGGGGACAGGGTGTCCACTATGGCTACACCTTC,CASRGQGVHYGYTF
TRBD1,15,TRBJ2-4,TRBV9,.,TGTGCCAGCAGCGTAGCCCCAGGGGGCGGAAACATTCAGTACTTC,CASSVAPGGGNIQYF